This TCR beta chain derives from a study of blood T cell repertoires in COVID-19. Across the study: Recovered status applied to Cohort 3 donors who had two consecutive negative PCRs. It also applied to those with clearance or with symptom resolution. PBMCs, B-cell-depleted T cells, or T cells were the source of the cDNA or gDNA that made up the material.

This clone was seen just once. The cohort comprised adults aged roughly 18 to 95 years residing in approximately 25 US areas. Cohorts were assigned according to the clinical history that participants reported. This CDR3 is 21 amino acids long. J was trimmed by 0 bases and V by 0 bases; bases with no gene match: 15. Germline values: CDR1 MNHEY, CDR2 SMNVEV (reference sequence). Here immunoSEQ multiplex PCR was the method, and the copy in TCRdb shows in-frame clones only, minus some. The data contain 200,000 to 250,000 clones, around 90% of them singletons. This TCR was sampled from a man aged 25-45 years in a cohort exposed to, infected with or recovered from COVID-19 (not recorded which). The rearrangement links TRBV27 to TRBJ1-4, with 8 positions matching TRBD1. Sequenced: PBMCs or T cells enriched from blood (not recorded which). CDR3 coding DNA: TGTGCCAGCAGTTTATCTTCACCCGCCACAGGGGGAACCGCAACTAATGAAAAACTGTTTTTT. This sequence encodes CASSLSSPATGGTATNEKLFF.